Each of the 14 T cell receptor beta chains below was sequenced from the same sample in a study of blood T cells in healthy people across ages. Using a J-beta primer mix together with a sample-barcoded 5' primer, a second PCR was run for about 7 to 12 cycles. TCRdb analysed the 5' RACE reads with MiXCR anew, one entry per CDR3 protein. Of approximately 490,000 distinct CDR3 sequences listed, less than 25% are singletons. The same sample was also studied in work on T cells of mothers and their children.

Sequencing input: blood. These receptors originate from a boy aged 5 to 17 in good health.

The chain employs TRBV3-1 and TRBJ2-3; no clear D. The CDR3 covers 12 residues. Trimming took off 4 bases at V and 6 bases at J, with 8 bases between the two ends. Germline CDR1 reads LGHDT; CDR2 reads YNNKEL (reference sequence). CDR3 DNA sequence: TGTGCCAGCAGCCCTAATAGCGATACGCAGTATTTT. It is translated as CASSPNSDTQYF.

This sequence joins TRBV10-3 and TRBJ1-2; TRBD1 matches at 8 bases. V dropped 6 bases and J dropped 2; count of bases not matched to a gene: 14. Germline CDR1 is ENHRY and CDR2 is SYGVKD. The CDR3 totals 17 residues. The DNA for the CDR3 is TGTGCCATCAGCGACTTAGACCAACAGGGGGTGAACTATGGCTACACCTTC. Residues: CAISDLDQQGVNYGYTF.

This clonotype was found a few times. The rearrangement uses TRBV6-6 and TRBJ2-6; the D gene is possibly TRBD2 (6 bases). Trimming took off 4 bases at V and 0 bases at J, with 13 bases between the two ends. The CDR3 has 17 residues. Germline-derived CDR1 and CDR2 are MNHNY and SVGAGI (reference sequence). CDR3 coding DNA: TGTGCCAGCAGTTTTGGGGGGAGTAGCTCTGGGGCCAACGTCCTGACTTTC. Residues: CASSFGGSSSGANVLTF.

This clonotype was recorded a few times. This chain links TRBV2 with TRBJ2-1; 9 bases agree with TRBD2. The J call could be wrong; TRBJ2-7 is a better fit for the DNA end. The germline CDR1 and CDR2 sequences are SNHLY and FYNNEI. The CDR3 contains 16 residues. This CDR3 is CASSEPSGGISYEQYF. CDR3 DNA: TGTGCCAGCAGTGAACCCAGCGGGGGGATCTCCTACGAGCAGTACTTC.

This sequence joins TRBV28 and TRBJ1-4, with D unresolved. V lost 2 bases and J 3 bases, leaving 19 bases between the germline ends. Germline CDR1 and CDR2: MDHEN and SYDVKM. The CDR3 totals 18 residues. The CDR3 here is CASSLPKTSGIANEKLFF. The DNA for the CDR3 is TGTGCCAGCAGTTTACCGAAAACGTCGGGGATAGCTAATGAAAAACTGTTTTTT.

This chain joins TRBV29-1 and TRBJ1-2; D might be TRBD1 (5 bases). Trimming stripped 0 bases from V and 2 bases from J, with 13 bases between. Germline values: CDR1 SQVTM, CDR2 ANQGSEA. The CDR3 has 15 amino acids. DNA for the CDR3: TGCAGCGTTGAAGATCTGGCAGGGAGAAACTATGGCTACACCTTC. It is translated as CSVEDLAGRNYGYTF. The variable domain in full, with the rest retrieved from reference TRBV29-1 and TRBJ1-2, is SAVISQKPSRDICQRGTSLTIQCQVDSQVTMMFWYRQQPGQSLTLIATANQGSEATYESGFVIDKFPISRPNLTFSTLTVSNMSPEDSSIYLCSVEDLAGRNYGYTFGSGTRLTVV.

This clonotype was detected only a few times. The gene calls are TRBV7-9 and TRBJ2-5; unclear D gene. Trimming pared 6 bases from V and 2 bases from J, leaving 10 bases between. Germline V gene data show CDR1 as SEHNR and CDR2 as FQNEAQ (reference sequence). This CDR3 is built from 13 residues. CDR3 in DNA: TGTGCCAGCAGAAATGGCATACAAGAGACCCAGTACTTC. Its translation: CASRNGIQETQYF.

This clonotype was counted many times. The genes are TRBV7-3 and TRBJ2-1, with D possibly matching TRBD1 (6 bases). The ends were cut back, 5 bases at V and 1 base at J, with 9 bases in the middle. The CDR3 runs to 14 residues. The germline gives CDR1 SGHTA, CDR2 FQGTGA. CDR3 in DNA: TGTGCCAGCAGCATTGACAGGTCCTACAATGAGCAGTTCTTC. Amino acids: CASSIDRSYNEQFF.

The chain carries TRBV11-2 and TRBJ2-1, with D perhaps TRBD2 (6 bases). Germline V lookup: CDR1 SGHAT, CDR2 FQNNGV. Trimming removed 3 bases at V and 8 bases at J, with 14 bases between. The CDR3 length is 14 residues. CDR3 nucleotide sequence: TGTGCCAGCAGCTTTAGCGGCCGAGGGGATGAGCAGTTCTTC. Translated: CASSFSGRGDEQFF.

J is TRBJ1-3 and V is TRBV6-5, with D perhaps TRBD1 (6 bases). V lost 2 bases to trimming and J lost 1 base, with 12 bases between them. The CDR3 is 16 amino acids. CDR1 and CDR2 from the germline V gene are MNHEY and SVGAGI. CDR3 bases: TGTGCCAGCAGTTACGGGGGGGGGACATCTGGAAACACCATATATTTT. It is translated as CASSYGGGTSGNTIYF.

This chain links TRBV20-1 with TRBJ2-5; TRBD2 aligns across 9 bases. The J call is uncertain, as TRBJ2-1 better fits the DNA end. Germline V gives CDR1 DFQATT, CDR2 SNEGSKA (reference sequence). The CDR3 has 15 residues. The DNA for the CDR3 is TGCAGTGCTAGAGATGGGTCTAGCGGGATAAATGAGCAGTTCTTC. It translates to CSARDGSSGINEQFF.

This clonotype was counted a few times. Its ends do not fully match the called genes, so a read error is possible. The chain carries TRBV28 and TRBJ2-5; 9 nucleotides match TRBD1. The germline gives CDR1 MDHEN, CDR2 SYDVKM. The CDR3 spans 17 residues. In DNA form, the CDR3 reads TGTGCCAGCCGTTTCGTGACCTGGGACAGGGTCGGAGAGACCCAGTACTTC. Translated: CASRFVTWDRVGETQYF.

This clonotype was detected ten times or more. This CDR3 is CSVGQLQETQYF. The CDR3 DNA sequence: TGCAGCGTGGGACAGCTTCAAGAGACCCAGTACTTC. The chain couples TRBV29-1 to TRBJ2-5, with 7 bases lining up with TRBD1. This CDR3 is built from 12 residues. Germline CDR1 is SQVTM and CDR2 is ANQGSEA. V lost 6 bases and J lost 2; bases outside the gene matches: 3.

This clonotype was counted a few times. CDR3 loop: CASSGDLNSYEQYF. For the CDR3, the DNA is TGCGCCAGCAGCGGGGACTTGAATTCCTACGAGCAGTACTTC. V usage is TRBV5-1 and J usage is TRBJ2-5, with D possibly matching TRBD2 (6 bases). The DNA matches TRBJ2-7 better at its end, which makes the J call doubtful. Germline values: CDR1 SGHRS, CDR2 YFSETQ. The length of the CDR3 is 14 residues.